This T cell receptor (beta chain) originates from a study of T cell responses to AZD1222 COVID-19 vaccine. TCRdb keeps only in-frame clones here, not all; method: immunoSEQ multiplex PCR. This sample has 65,000 to 95,000 clones, with more than 75% found just once. The CDR3 totals 13 residues. From germline, CDR1 is KGHSH and CDR2 LQKENI. V gene TRBV18 combines with J gene TRBJ2-2; TRBD1 aligns across 7 bases. The origin of this receptor is an adult in good health. Sequenced here: peripheral blood, sampled on day 0 of AZD1222 vaccination. DNA for the CDR3: TGTGCGTGGACAGGTGATAACACCGGGGAGCTGTTTTTT. This translates into CAWTGDNTGELFF.